This T cell receptor beta chain was retrieved from a study of cytomegalovirus exposure and HLA in healthy donors (dated by TCRdb to about 2017). Background on the whole study: According to an earlier analysis of several hundred of the donors, about 179 million T cells yielded roughly 110 million unique TCR beta sequences and approximately 300 Gb of sequence data. An early release that covered 640 HLA-typed donors contained 300 to 350 gigabases of sequencing data and 80 million or so unique TCR sequences. The genetic ancestry cluster associated with self-reported Caucasian donors included 81% of the 300 to 400 genotyped donors. The study aimed to test whether cataloging public T cell receptors could reveal signatures of past pathogen exposure. The study used immunosequencing to profile the T cell repertoires of some 600 subjects and linked those repertoires to cytomegalovirus serostatus. Besides the first cohort of 666 subjects, a separate validation cohort made up of about 120 different subjects was used. To predict cytomegalovirus infection status, the study combined high-throughput TCR immunosequencing, statistical association of individual TCRs with disease status, and machine learning. A later analysis re-analyzed previously published TCR beta repertoires from hundreds of donors and added high-resolution HLA genotyping to study TCR occurrence patterns. Rather than drawing on any new phenotypic data, the later analysis identified candidate immune exposures from TCR beta sequences and the way those sequences occurred across donors. An earlier analysis of around 540 of the donors applied high-throughput TCR beta sequencing to assess whether each TCR beta V gene segment acted as functional or pseudogenic. Donor age, sex, ethnicity and CMV serostatus were collected together with the repertoire data. A later genetic analysis took genome-wide SNP genotypes for about 55% of the 666 donors and used that subset as a discovery cohort. All discovery cohort repertoires had been generated on a single sequencing platform. HLA typing included class I and class II loci at four-digit resolution. Typing coverage differed by locus: A, B, C, DRB1 and DQB1 were typed in roughly 620-630 donors, DQA1 in about 510, DPA1 in 600 to 610, and DPB1 in just under 490. Four to six DR-DQ haplotypes were handled as single units for association and clustering, since linkage in the cohort was strong. Among 350 to 400 genotyped donors of the cohort, an average of about 240,000 unique TCR beta nucleotide sequences were sequenced per donor, 15% to 20% of them non-productive.

From V the trimming removes 4 bases and from J it removes 4 bases, while the gene matches leave 6 bases of the junction unaccounted for. CDR1 is given as MNHNS and CDR2 as SASEGT, both from the germline V gene. Its CDR3 holds 14 amino acids, cysteine through phenylalanine. Only the CDR3 DNA stays, 42 bases, in frame from base 1. The cohort comprised more than 550 healthy bone marrow donors. Cohort members were all nominally healthy when sampled, although unrecorded immune exposures were likely present. The donor was CMV seronegative and belonged to the group of 352 seronegative cohort members. A peripheral blood sample was provided by each donor, and peripheral blood mononuclear cells were used for TCR beta sequencing. The Qiagen DNeasy Blood Extraction Kit was used to extract genomic DNA from the blood cell samples. The full study reports these points: In a later analysis, most CMV-associated TCR beta chains were found to appear HLA-restricted, with HLA associations seemingly driven largely by CMV exposure. Some 16 rarely observed V segments, including chromosome 9 orphons, were excluded from the earlier analysis of about 500 of the donors because counts were too low. An association between a missense DCLRE1C variant and V-gene and J-gene trimming of TCR beta chains was found in a later genetic analysis and replicated in an independent cohort. In an earlier analysis of approximately 590 of the donors, most TCR beta V segments appeared in productive rearrangements about 87% or about 30% of the time, broadly matching IMGT annotations. The authors suggested that the approach could potentially be generalized to other disease states and immunological phenotypes. Correlated functional status among segregating V segments might be attributable to linkage disequilibrium, but an unknown experimental factor could not be ruled out. Assigning TCR associations to individual alleles was difficult when HLA alleles, especially DR and DQ, strongly co-occurred. A later analysis found that TCR association rates varied across HLA loci, with DRB1 alleles showing the most associated TCRs and HLA-C alleles the fewest. Sequencing depth was assumed to be roughly uniform across donors in the presence/absence analyses, though that assumption may not hold. Because HLA typing was missing for some donors at each locus, association tests included only the typed subset. For the cohort, immune exposure information was limited to CMV serostatus. Most TCR sequences were seen in very few donors, while some public TCRs were found in many individuals. The study gave a list of under 200 TCR beta chains associated with cytomegalovirus. A later analysis associated about 17,000 TCR beta sequences with specific HLA alleles at a false discovery rate of 0.05. A cluster of highly shared sequence variants was judged likely to be a technical artifact of the sequencing pipeline. According to a later genetic analysis, donors in an Asian-associated ancestry cluster had fewer N-insertions in productive TCRs than the approximately 630-donor mean. Some IMGT-functional V segments, including TRBV6-2 and TRBV6-3, could not be told apart with the 87-base-pair reads, so those segments were excluded. A few of the identified cytomegalovirus-associated TCR beta chains were confirmed in vitro to be specific for cytomegalovirus antigens. A further reported finding was that TCR beta sequences accurately predicted the HLA-A and HLA-B alleles for most subjects in the first cohort. In this cohort, only TCR beta chains were sequenced, and detectable features were limited by the absence of alpha or paired-chain data. Several of the top co-occurrence clusters appeared to be linked to parvovirus B19, influenza, CMV and Epstein-Barr virus, according to a later analysis. Compared with equally common non-associated chains, HLA-associated TCR beta chains in a later analysis were more clonally expanded and had lower generation probabilities. The classifier was reported to diagnose cytomegalovirus status with high specificity and sensitivity in both the original cohort and the validation cohort.

This clone occurred a few times. Its binding antigen is unknown. No clone much larger than this one lies a single base away; base qualities are absent. Libraries were built with the immunoSEQ multiplex PCR assay. The multiplex PCR relied on a mix of 60 forward primers for TCR Vbeta segments and 13 reverse primers for TCR Jbeta segments. Amplification of the CDR3 region of rearranged TCR beta genes was performed with a multiplex PCR assay on genomic DNA. On the Illumina HiSeq System, the amplified TCR beta libraries were sequenced as 87-base-pair reads. In the paper's pipeline: A later analysis counted around 72 million unique TCR beta chains across the 650 to 800 repertoires, and some 11 million of these chains were shared by at least two donors. A nearest-neighbor algorithm error-corrected the raw reads and collapsed the reads into unique sequences, merging closely related sequences to remove PCR and sequencing errors. To assign V, D and J gene segments, CDR3 sequences were aligned to IMGT reference sequences. For a sequence to be retained, a match of at least six nucleotides to both a V gene segment and a J gene segment was required. A rearrangement counted as productive if the CDR3 had no stop codons and remained in frame with V and J, and every other rearrangement counted as non-productive. Following IMGT convention, CDR3 was defined as the stretch from the second conserved V-encoded cysteine up to the conserved J-encoded phenylalanine. The earlier analysis of some 600 of the donors excluded sequences that lacked an unambiguous match to a single V gene segment. An earlier analysis of a few hundred of the donors called V segments functional above 56.7% productive rearrangements and segregating when the between-donor standard deviation exceeded 5%. A statistical classification framework was built for diagnosing cytomegalovirus status from the catalog of TCR beta chain sequences. In a later analysis, TCR nucleotide sequences were compared against IMGT/GENE-DB human TR gene sequences so that V and J genes could be assigned. In a later analysis, CDR3 sequences and most-parsimonious VDJ recombination scenarios were assigned using the TCRdist pipeline. A later analysis defined each TCR beta chain by its CDR3 amino acid sequence plus V-gene family, and excluded reads lacking a unique V-gene family. A later analysis removed 592 highly shared, low-generation-probability nucleotide sequences to deal with suspected cross-contamination and a sequencing artifact. In a later analysis, a clonal expansion index was calculated for each public chain from normalized within-repertoire ranks of inferred template counts. A later analysis computed generation probabilities with a VDJ recombination model fitted to out-of-frame rearrangements, and checked the results against IGoR. In a later analysis, hypergeometric tests were used to score TCR-TCR, TCR-HLA and TCR-CMV co-occurrence, with a repertoire-size bias correction applied to TCR pairs. A later analysis estimated false discovery rates by permuting HLA or CMV assignments 20 times. A later analysis grouped co-occurring TCRs with DBSCAN, adding TCRdist sequence similarity when clustering within HLA-allele-positive subsets. For co-occurrence clustering, repertoires with fewer than 30,000 or more than 120,000 public chains were excluded, along with a handful of repertoires with anomalous nucleotide sharing. Held by TCRdb, this immuneACCESS table contains in-frame sequences only and omits some clones. Under half of the omission traces to an unresolved V gene where checked; the cause of the rest is unknown. D and trimming were read from the DNA, whereas the V and J calls and clone size are those reported in that table. In this sample the table shows about 260,000 clones, roughly two thirds of which occur a single time. Jointly, the top ten make up 2% to 2.5% of the sample.

The sample taken for sequencing was PBMCs. The TCR comes from a female donor in good health and CMV-seronegative. Recombination joined TRBV6-1 with TRBJ1-2; TRBD1 fits 7 bases in the junction. The CDR3 in this case is CASSVEGAGYGYTF. The sequenced DNA is TGTGCCAGCAGTGTAGAGGGGGCTGGCTATGGCTACACCTTC.